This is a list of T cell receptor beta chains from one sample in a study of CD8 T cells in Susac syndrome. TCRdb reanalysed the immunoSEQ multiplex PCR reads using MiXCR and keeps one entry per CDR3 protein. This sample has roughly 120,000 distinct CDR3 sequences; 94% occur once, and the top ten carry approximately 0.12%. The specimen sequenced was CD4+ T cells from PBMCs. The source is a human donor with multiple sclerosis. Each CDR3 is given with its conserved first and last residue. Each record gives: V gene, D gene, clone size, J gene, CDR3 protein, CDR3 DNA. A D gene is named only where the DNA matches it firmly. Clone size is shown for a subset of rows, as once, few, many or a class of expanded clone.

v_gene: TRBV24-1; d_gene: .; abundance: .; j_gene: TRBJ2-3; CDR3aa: CATSDGEGVTDTQYF; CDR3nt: TGTGCCACCAGTGACGGGGAGGGGGTCACAGATACGCAGTATTTT
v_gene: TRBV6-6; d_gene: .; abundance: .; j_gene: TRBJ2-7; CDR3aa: CASQHRGIGEKDEQYF; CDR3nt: TGTGCCAGCCAACATCGGGGAATAGGGGAGAAGGACGAGCAGTACTTC
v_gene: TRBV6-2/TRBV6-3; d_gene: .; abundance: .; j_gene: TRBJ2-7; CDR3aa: CASSLPGDLDEQYF; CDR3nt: TGTGCCAGCAGCCTGCCAGGGGACCTAGACGAGCAGTACTTC
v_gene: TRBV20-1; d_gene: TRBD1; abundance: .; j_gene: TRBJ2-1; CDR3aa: CSARDLGQGKRGQFF; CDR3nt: TGCAGTGCTAGAGATCTTGGACAGGGCAAGCGTGGGCAGTTCTTC
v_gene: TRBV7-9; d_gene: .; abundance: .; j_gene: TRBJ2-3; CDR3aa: CASSLQVRLTDTQYF; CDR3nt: TGTGCCAGCAGCCTCCAGGTCCGACTGACAGATACGCAGTATTTT
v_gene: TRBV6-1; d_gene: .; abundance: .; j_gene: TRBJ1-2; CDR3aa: CASSEHGAEPYGYTF; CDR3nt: TGTGCCAGCAGTGAACACGGGGCGGAACCCTATGGCTACACCTTC
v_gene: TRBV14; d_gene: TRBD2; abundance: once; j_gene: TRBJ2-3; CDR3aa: CASSPSGSMADTQYF; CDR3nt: TGTGCCAGCAGCCCAAGCGGGAGTATGGCAGATACGCAGTATTTT
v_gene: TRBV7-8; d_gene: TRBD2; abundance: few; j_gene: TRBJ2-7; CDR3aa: CASSSSPGGVGEQYF; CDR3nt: TGTGCCAGCAGCTCCTCCCCCGGGGGGGTAGGCGAGCAGTACTTC
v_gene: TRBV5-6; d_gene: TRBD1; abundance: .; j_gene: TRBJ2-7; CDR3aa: CASSPRTGSSYEQYF; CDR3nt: TGTGCCAGCAGCCCAAGGACAGGAAGCTCCTACGAGCAGTACTTC
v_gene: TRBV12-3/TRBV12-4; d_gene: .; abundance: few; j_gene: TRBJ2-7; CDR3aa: CASSSSAGSGPYEQYF; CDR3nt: TGTGCCAGCAGTTCCAGTGCCGGTAGTGGCCCCTACGAGCAGTACTTC
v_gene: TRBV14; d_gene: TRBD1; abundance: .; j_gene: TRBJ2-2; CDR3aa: CASGARDRSIRGELFF; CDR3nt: TGTGCCAGCGGTGCCCGGGACAGATCCATTCGGGGGGAGCTGTTTTTT
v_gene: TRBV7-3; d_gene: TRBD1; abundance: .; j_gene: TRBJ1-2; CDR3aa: CASSPLQGFLYGYTF; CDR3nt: TGTGCCAGCAGCCCCCTACAGGGGTTTCTCTATGGCTACACCTTC
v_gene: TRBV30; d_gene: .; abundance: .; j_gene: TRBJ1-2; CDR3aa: CAWSLRQGSYGYTF; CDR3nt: TGTGCCTGGAGCCTGCGTCAGGGCTCCTATGGCTACACCTTC
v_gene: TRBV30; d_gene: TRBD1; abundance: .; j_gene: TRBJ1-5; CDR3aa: CAWSVGTGNQPQHF; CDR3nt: TGTGCCTGGAGTGTAGGGACAGGGAATCAGCCCCAGCATTTT
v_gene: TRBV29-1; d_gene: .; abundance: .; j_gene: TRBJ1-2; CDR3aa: CSVVRGSGGYTF; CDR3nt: TGCAGCGTTGTTCGGGGATCGGGTGGCTACACCTTC
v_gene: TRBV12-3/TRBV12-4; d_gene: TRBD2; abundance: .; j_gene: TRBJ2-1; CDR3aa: CASSPRLAGINEQFF; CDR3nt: TGTGCCAGCAGTCCCAGACTAGCGGGTATCAATGAGCAGTTCTTC
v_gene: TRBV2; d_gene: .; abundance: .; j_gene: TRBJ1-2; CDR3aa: CASSDDAYGYTF; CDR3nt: TGTGCCAGCAGTGATGACGCCTATGGCTACACCTTC
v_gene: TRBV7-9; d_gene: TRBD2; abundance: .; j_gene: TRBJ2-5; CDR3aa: CATRLAGAETQYF; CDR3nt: TGTGCCACTAGACTAGCGGGAGCAGAGACCCAGTACTTC
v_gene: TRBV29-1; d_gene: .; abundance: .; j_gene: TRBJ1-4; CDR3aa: CSVSRAGEKLFF; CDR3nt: TGCAGCGTTTCTCGGGCCGGGGAAAAACTGTTTTTT
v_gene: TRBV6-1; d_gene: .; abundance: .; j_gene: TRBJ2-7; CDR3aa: CASSGAYGGSHEQYF; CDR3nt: TGTGCCAGCAGTGGCGCATATGGGGGGAGCCACGAGCAGTACTTC
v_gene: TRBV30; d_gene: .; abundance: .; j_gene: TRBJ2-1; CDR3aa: CAWSATWEQFF; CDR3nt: TGTGCCTGGAGTGCAACCTGGGAGCAGTTCTTC
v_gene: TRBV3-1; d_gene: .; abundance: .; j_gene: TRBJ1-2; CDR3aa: CASSYALSPGGYTF; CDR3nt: TGTGCCAGCAGCTATGCCCTCTCCCCCGGTGGCTACACCTTC
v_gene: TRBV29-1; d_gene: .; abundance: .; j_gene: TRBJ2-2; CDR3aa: CSAVLGVANTGELFF; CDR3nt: TGCAGCGCCGTCTTGGGCGTCGCGAACACCGGGGAGCTGTTTTTT
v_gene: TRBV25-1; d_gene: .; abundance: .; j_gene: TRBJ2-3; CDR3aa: CASSLRGLPPGGTDTQYF; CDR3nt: TGTGCCAGCAGCTTAAGGGGACTTCCGCCGGGGGGCACAGATACGCAGTATTTT
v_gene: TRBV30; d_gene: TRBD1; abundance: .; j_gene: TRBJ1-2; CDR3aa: CAWSGPGGSYGYTF; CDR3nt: TGTGCCTGGTCGGGGCCAGGGGGCAGCTATGGCTACACCTTC
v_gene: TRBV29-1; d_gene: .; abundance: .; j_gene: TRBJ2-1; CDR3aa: CSVEGDTSYNEQFF; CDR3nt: TGCAGCGTCGAGGGGGACACCTCCTACAATGAGCAGTTCTTC
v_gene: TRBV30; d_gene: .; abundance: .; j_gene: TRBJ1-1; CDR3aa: CAWSVDSNTEAFF; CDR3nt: TGTGCCTGGAGTGTGGACAGCAACACTGAAGCTTTCTTT
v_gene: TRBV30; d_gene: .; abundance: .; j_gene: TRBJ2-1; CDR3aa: CAWIGTDNEQFF; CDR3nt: TGTGCCTGGATTGGGACTGACAATGAGCAGTTCTTC
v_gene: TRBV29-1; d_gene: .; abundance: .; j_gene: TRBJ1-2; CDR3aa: CSVRTGIYGYTF; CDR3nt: TGCAGCGTTCGCACAGGGATCTATGGCTACACCTTC
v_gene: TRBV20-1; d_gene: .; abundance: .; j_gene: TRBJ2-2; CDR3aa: CSARLGRGTGELFF; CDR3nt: TGCAGTGCTAGATTGGGCAGGGGCACCGGGGAGCTGTTTTTT
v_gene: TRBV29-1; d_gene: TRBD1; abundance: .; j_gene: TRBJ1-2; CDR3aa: CSVEDPLGNRGDYGYTF; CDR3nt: TGCAGCGTTGAAGATCCTCTCGGCAACAGGGGAGACTATGGCTACACCTTC
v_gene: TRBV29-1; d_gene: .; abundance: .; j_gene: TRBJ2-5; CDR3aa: CSVADTLGQTQYF; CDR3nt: TGCAGCGTCGCGGACACCCTTGGGCAGACCCAGTACTTC
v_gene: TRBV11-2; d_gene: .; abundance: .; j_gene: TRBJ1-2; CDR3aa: CASSRRAFNYGYTF; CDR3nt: TGTGCCAGCTCGCGCCGGGCCTTTAACTATGGCTACACCTTC
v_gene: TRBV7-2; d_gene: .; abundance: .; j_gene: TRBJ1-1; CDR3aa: CASSLEGSLGAFF; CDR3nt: TGTGCCAGCAGCTTAGAGGGGTCTCTTGGGGCTTTCTTT
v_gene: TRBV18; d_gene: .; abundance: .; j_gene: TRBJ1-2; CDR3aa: CASSLRTGGGYTF; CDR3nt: TGTGCCAGCTCACTCCGAACGGGAGGTGGCTACACCTTC
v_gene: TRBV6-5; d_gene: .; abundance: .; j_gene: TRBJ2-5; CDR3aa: CASSVNTGRETQYF; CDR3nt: TGTGCCAGCAGTGTCAACACAGGACGGGAGACCCAGTACTTC
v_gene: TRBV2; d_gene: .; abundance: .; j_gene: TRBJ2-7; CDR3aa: CASSTQGRLGRGEQYF; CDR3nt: TGTGCCAGCAGTACCCAGGGTCGTCTAGGTAGAGGCGAGCAGTACTTC
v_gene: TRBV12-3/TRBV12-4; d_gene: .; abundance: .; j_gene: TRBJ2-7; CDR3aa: CASSLTGGGEQYF; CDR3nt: TGTGCCAGCAGTCTAACCGGGGGTGGCGAGCAGTACTTC